The 8 T cell receptor beta chains given below trace back to one sample, sequenced in a study of T cell repertoires in cytomegalovirus infection. Their antigen targets remain unknown. Each CDR3 protein gets one entry after TCRdb re-called the reads with MiXCR. The repertoire consists of roughly 80,000 distinct CDR3 sequences, with 35% to 45% occurring once and the leading ten covering 85% to 95%. Specimen: CD8+ T cells from cultured PBMCs, collected from culture after CMV antigen stimulation. The receptors come from a human donor in good health (CMV status not recorded). Some clones in this sample may be carry-over from other donors' samples.

The V and J genes are TRBV11-1 and TRBJ2-2, with TRBD1 identical over 11 bases. This CDR3 has 17 residues. Germline V gives CDR1 SGHAT, CDR2 FQDESV (reference sequence). Trimming removed 5 bases from V and 4 bases from J; junction bases left unmatched: 9. The CDR3 DNA follows: TGTGCCAGCAGCGTACACCGGGACAGGGGGTTCACCGGGGAGCTGTTTTTT. Protein: CASSVHRDRGFTGELFF.

V gene TRBV7-9 combines with J gene TRBJ1-4; D unresolved. This CDR3 spans 15 amino acids. V was clipped by 0 bases and J by 8 bases, with 13 bases between them. The germline V gene has CDR1 SEHNR and CDR2 FQNEAQ (reference sequence). The CDR3 reads CASSLAADFGEKLFF. The CDR3 nucleotides read TGTGCCAGCAGCTTAGCCGCGGACTTCGGCGAAAAACTGTTTTTT.

This clonotype has only a few counts. V is TRBV7-8 and J is TRBJ2-1; D remains unclear. Germline CDR1 is SGHVS and CDR2 is FQNEAQ. V was clipped by 5 bases and J by 0 bases, with 14 bases between them. This CDR3 has 16 residues. CDR3 nucleotide sequence: TGTGCCAGCAGCCCTGAGTCCGCCGCCTCCTACAATGAGCAGTTCTTC. Translated: CASSPESAASYNEQFF.

The chain couples TRBV6-2 or TRBV6-3 to TRBJ1-1; TRBD1 might be the D (5 bases). V lost 1 base, J lost 2 bases, and 20 bases lay in between. The CDR3 is 18 residues long. Germline CDR1 and CDR2: MNHEY and SVGEGT. CDR3 DNA: TGTGCCAGCAGTTACTTCTCAGGGTCGTGGCAGCCAAACACTGAAGCTTTCTTT. Protein sequence: CASSYFSGSWQPNTEAFF.

This clonotype was counted a few times. Here the CDR3 reads CASSLKGQGVDEQFF. CDR3 sequence (DNA): TGTGCCAGCAGCTTAAAAGGACAGGGGGTCGATGAGCAGTTCTTC. J is TRBJ2-1 and V is TRBV7-8; 10 nucleotides align to TRBD1. The CDR3 spans 15 residues. CDR1 is SGHVS, CDR2 FQNEAQ, per germline. J was trimmed by 8 bases and V by 2 bases; bases with no gene match: 6.

The CDR3 DNA is TGTGCCAGCAGCCAAGACAGGGTCAATTCACCCCTCCACTTT. This sequence encodes CASSQDRVNSPLHF. V usage is TRBV14 and J usage is TRBJ1-6, with a possible D match to TRBD1 (5 bases). The CDR3 runs to 14 residues. V was trimmed by 0 bases and J by 7 bases, leaving 7 bases between them. Germline V gives CDR1 SGHDN, CDR2 FVKESK.

J is TRBJ2-1 and V is TRBV19, with D maybe TRBD2 (5 bases). The CDR3 length is 16 residues. Per germline, CDR1 LNHDA and CDR2 SQIVND (reference sequence). Between the trimmed V and J ends, which lost 4 bases and 2 bases, there was a span of 15 bases. The CDR3 DNA follows: TGTGCCAGTAGTACCTCTCCTAGCTTTCCCTACAATGAGCAGTTCTTC. It is translated as CASSTSPSFPYNEQFF.

A word on this clonotype: Compared with germline, one end of the junction differs, possibly owing to a read error. The V call is TRBV7-2, the J call TRBJ1-2; D perhaps matches TRBD1 (6 bases). Germline V gene data show CDR1 as SGHTA and CDR2 as FQGNSA. This CDR3 is 15 amino acids long. This chain's CDR3 is CASNYIPGANYSYTF. DNA for the CDR3: TGTGCCAGCAACTATATCCCAGGGGCTAACTATAGCTACACCTTC.